The present T cell receptor beta chain was sequenced within a study of blood T cell repertoires in COVID-19. Study-level information: COVID-19 samples from acute and convalescent phases originated in the United States, Italy and Spain.

Source study methods: Amplification with reference gene primers provided the estimates of nucleated cell counts. Some clones are missing from TCRdb's copy, which holds only in-frame ones; the method was immunoSEQ multiplex PCR. D and trimming were read from the DNA, whereas the V and J calls and clone size are those reported in that table. The sample lists approximately 110,000 clones, roughly 81% occurring once. The length of the CDR3 is 16 residues. Germline CDR1 is MNHEY and CDR2 is SVGEGT. V was shortened by 5 bases and J by 4 bases, with 17 bases between the two germline ends. This sequence originates from a human donor in a cohort sampled during active COVID-19. The sample taken for sequencing was peripheral blood. The chain combines TRBV6-2 or TRBV6-3 with TRBJ2-2; D is unresolved. The CDR3 coding sequence is TGTGCCAGCAGTCGCCCCCCCGCGGTTAGCACCGGGGAGCTGTTTTTT. Amino acids: CASSRPPAVSTGELFF.